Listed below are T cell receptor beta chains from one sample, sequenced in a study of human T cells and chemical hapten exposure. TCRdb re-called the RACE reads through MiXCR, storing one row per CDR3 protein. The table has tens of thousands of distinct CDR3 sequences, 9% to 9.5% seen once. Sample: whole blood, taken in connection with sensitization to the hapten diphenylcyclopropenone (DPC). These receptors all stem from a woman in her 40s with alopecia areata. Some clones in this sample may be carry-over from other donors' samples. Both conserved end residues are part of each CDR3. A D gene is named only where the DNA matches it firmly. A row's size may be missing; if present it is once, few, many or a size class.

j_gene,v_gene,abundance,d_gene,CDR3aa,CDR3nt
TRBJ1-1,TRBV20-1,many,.,CSARLAQGEAFF,TGCAGTGCTAGGTTGGCACAAGGTGAAGCTTTCTTT
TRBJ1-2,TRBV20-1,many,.,CSAKRQAIYGYTF,TGCAGTGCTAAGAGACAGGCGATTTATGGCTACACCTTC
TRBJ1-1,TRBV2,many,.,CASSVSATGQAFF,TGTGCCAGCAGTGTATCGGCAACAGGGCAAGCTTTCTTT
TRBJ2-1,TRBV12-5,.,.,CASGLDSTPYDNEQFF,TGTGCTAGTGGTTTGGACAGCACACCCTATGACAATGAGCAGTTCTTC
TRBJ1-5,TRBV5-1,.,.,CASSLEGPGHQTQHF,TGCGCCAGCAGCTTGGAGGGACCGGGACATCAGACCCAGCATTTT
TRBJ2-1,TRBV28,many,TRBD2,CASSLGGSSYNEQFF,TGTGCCAGCAGTTTGGGGGGGAGCTCCTACAATGAGCAGTTCTTC
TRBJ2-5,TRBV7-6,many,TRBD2,CASSSGLAGAPGAQYF,TGTGCCAGCAGCTCGGGACTAGCGGGGGCCCCGGGGGCCCAGTACTTC
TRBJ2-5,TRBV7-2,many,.,CASSLTVYQETQYF,TGTGCCAGCAGCTTGACAGTGTACCAAGAGACCCAGTACTTC
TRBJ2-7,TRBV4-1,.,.,CASSQSPRTEKEYF,TGCGCCAGCAGCCAGTCACCGCGGACGGAAAAGGAGTACTTC
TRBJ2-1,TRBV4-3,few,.,CASSQGSGGRPFF,TGCGCCAGCAGCCAAGGGTCAGGGGGGAGGCCGTTCTTC
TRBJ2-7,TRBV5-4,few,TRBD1,CASSPTGDRDEQYF,TGTGCCAGCAGCCCGACAGGGGATCGGGACGAGCAGTACTTC
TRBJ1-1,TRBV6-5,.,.,CATLSRMAEAFF,TGTGCCACCCTCTCCCGGATGGCTGAAGCTTTCTTT
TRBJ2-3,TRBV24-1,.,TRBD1,CATSDFDRGDTQYF,TGTGCCACCAGTGACTTCGACAGGGGAGATACGCAGTATTTT
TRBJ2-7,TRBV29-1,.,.,CSVVDTTPYEQYF,TGCAGCGTTGTGGACACAACCCCCTACGAGCAGTACTTC
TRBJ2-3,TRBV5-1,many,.,CASSYNQEDTQYF,TGCGCCAGCAGCTACAACCAGGAAGATACGCAGTATTTT
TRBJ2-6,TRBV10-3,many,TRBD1,CAISPGQGGPVGANVLTF,TGTGCCATCAGCCCGGGACAGGGAGGTCCAGTGGGGGCCAACGTCCTGACTTTC
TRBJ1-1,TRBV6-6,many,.,CASSAMGNTEAFF,TGTGCCAGCAGTGCTATGGGGAACACTGAAGCTTTCTTT
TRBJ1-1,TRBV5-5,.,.,CASSWTVNTEAFF,TGTGCCAGCAGCTGGACAGTGAACACTGAAGCTTTCTTT
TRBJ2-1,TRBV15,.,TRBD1,CATKRQGAYNEQFF,TGTGCCACCAAGCGACAGGGAGCCTACAATGAGCAGTTCTTC
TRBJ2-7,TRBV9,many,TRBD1,CASSVGTGAYEQYF,TGTGCCAGCAGCGTAGGGACAGGGGCCTACGAGCAGTACTTC
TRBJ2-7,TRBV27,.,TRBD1,CASSWGQADYEQYF,TGTGCCAGCAGTTGGGGACAGGCCGACTACGAGCAGTACTTC
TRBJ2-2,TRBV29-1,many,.,CSVGGTGELFF,TGCAGCGTTGGGGGTACCGGGGAGCTGTTTTTT
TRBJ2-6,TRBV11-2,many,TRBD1,CASSSKPGQGLRGGANVLTF,TGTGCCAGCAGCTCGAAGCCGGGACAGGGGCTTAGGGGTGGGGCCAACGTCCTGACTTTC
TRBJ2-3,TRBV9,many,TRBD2,CASSVGSGGTDTQYF,TGTGCCAGCAGCGTAGGGAGCGGGGGTACAGATACGCAGTATTTT
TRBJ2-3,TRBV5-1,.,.,CASSWDPTSHADTQYF,TGCGCCAGCAGCTGGGATCCGACAAGCCACGCAGATACGCAGTATTTT
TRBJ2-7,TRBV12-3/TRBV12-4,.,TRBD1,CASRGQGSSYEQYF,TGTGCCAGCAGGGGACAGGGAAGCTCCTACGAGCAGTACTTC
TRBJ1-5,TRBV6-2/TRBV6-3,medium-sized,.,CASTPPGDPNQPQHF,TGTGCCAGCACCCCCCCGGGGGACCCCAATCAGCCCCAGCATTTT
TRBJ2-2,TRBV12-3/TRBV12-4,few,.,CASSGHSANTGELFF,TGTGCCAGCAGTGGACACAGCGCGAACACCGGGGAGCTGTTTTTT
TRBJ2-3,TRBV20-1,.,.,CSAPRGRGLGAQYF,TGCAGTGCTCCCCGGGGGCGGGGCCTTGGGGCGCAGTATTTT
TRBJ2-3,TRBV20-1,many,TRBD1,CSAPDGQAITDTQYF,TGCAGTGCCCCAGATGGACAGGCCATCACAGATACGCAGTATTTT
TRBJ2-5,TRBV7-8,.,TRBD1,CASSVRDRGPETQYF,TGTGCCAGCAGCGTCCGGGACAGGGGTCCGGAGACCCAGTACTTC
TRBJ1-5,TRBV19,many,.,CASSTGGSAGNQPQHF,TGTGCCAGTAGTACTGGAGGGAGCGCGGGCAATCAGCCCCAGCATTTT
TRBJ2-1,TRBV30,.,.,CAWRANEQFF,TGTGCCTGGAGAGCCAATGAGCAGTTCTTC
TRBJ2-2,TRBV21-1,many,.,CASSRTEQGPPGSCFF,.